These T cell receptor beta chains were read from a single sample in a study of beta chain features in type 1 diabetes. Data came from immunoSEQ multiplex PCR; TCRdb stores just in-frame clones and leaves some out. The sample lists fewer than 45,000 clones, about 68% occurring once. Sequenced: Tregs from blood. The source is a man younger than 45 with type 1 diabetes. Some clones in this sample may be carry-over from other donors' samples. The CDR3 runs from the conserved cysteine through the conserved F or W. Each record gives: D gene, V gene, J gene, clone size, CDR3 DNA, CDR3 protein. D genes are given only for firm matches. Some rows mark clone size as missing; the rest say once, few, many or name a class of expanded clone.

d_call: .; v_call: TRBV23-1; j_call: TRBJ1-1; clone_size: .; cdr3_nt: TGCGCCAGCAGTCCGATGGGACTGGGGAGGACTGAAGCTTTCTTT; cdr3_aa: CASSPMGLGRTEAFF
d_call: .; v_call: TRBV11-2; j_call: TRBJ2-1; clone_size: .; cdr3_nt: TGTGCCAGCAGCTTAGCACAGGGATTATACAATGAGCAGTTCTTC; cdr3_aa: CASSLAQGLYNEQFF
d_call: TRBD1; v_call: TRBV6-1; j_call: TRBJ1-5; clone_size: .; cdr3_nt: TGTGCCAGCAGTGGGGCCGGGACAGGAGGCCAGCCCCAGCATTTT; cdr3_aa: CASSGAGTGGQPQHF
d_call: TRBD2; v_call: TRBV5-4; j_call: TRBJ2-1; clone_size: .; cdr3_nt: TGTGCCAGCAGCTTAGGCGCCGGGGGGTACTCCTACAATGAGCAGTTCTTC; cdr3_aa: CASSLGAGGYSYNEQFF
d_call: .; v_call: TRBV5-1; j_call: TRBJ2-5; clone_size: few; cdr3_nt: TGCGCCAGCGGCGGGGTTCAAGAGACCCAGTACTTC; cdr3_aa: CASGGVQETQYF
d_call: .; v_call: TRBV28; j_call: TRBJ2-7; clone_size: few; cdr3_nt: TGTGCCAGCAGCCACAAAGACTACGAGCAGTACTTC; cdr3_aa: CASSHKDYEQYF
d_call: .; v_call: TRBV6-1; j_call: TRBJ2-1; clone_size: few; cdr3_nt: TGTGCCAGCAGTGAAGCCCCTGCGGGGGCCGACAATGAGCAGTTCTTC; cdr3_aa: CASSEAPAGADNEQFF
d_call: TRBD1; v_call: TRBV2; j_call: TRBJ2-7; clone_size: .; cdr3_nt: TGTGCCAGCAGGAGGGATGGACAGGGATCCTACGAGCAGTACTTC; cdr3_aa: CASRRDGQGSYEQYF
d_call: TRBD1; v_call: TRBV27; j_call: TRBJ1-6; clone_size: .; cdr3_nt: TGTGCCAGCAGTCTTCAGGGGGCGAGGCATAATTCACCCCTCCACTTT; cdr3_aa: CASSLQGARHNSPLHF
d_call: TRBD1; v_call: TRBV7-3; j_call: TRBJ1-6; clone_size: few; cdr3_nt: TGTGCCAGCAGCCTACAGGGGGAATCACCCCTCCACTTT; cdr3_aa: CASSLQGESPLHF
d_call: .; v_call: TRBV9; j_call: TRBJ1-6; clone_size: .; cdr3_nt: TGTGCCAGCAGCCCCGGGGAGGGGATGGTTTCACCCCTCCACTTT; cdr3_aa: CASSPGEGMVSPLHF
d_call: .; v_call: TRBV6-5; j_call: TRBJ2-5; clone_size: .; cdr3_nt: TGTGCCAGCAAAGGACTCACTATTTTCCAAGAGACCCAGTACTTC; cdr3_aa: CASKGLTIFQETQYF
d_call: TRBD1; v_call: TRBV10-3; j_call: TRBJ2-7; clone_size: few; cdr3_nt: TGTGCCATCAAATCCGGGACAGGGAACGGCTACGAGCAGTACTTC; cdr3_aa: CAIKSGTGNGYEQYF
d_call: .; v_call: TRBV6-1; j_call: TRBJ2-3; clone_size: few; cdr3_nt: TGTGCCAGCAGTGAAGTTGGAGGTACGCAGTATTTT; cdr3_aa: CASSEVGGTQYF
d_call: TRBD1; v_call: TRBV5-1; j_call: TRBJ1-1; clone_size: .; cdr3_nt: TGCGCCAGCAGCGGGACAGGGACGAACACTGAAGCTTTCTTT; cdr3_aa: CASSGTGTNTEAFF
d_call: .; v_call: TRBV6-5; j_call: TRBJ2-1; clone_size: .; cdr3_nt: TGTGCCAGCAGCCGCACAGGGAGGGATGAGCAGTTCTTC; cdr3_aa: CASSRTGRDEQFF
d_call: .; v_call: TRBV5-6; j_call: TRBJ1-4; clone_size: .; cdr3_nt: TGTGCCAGCAGCTTCTCTGGGGGGGAACTGTTTTTT; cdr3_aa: CASSFSGGELFF
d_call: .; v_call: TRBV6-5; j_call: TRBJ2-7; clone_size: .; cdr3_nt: TGTGCCAGCAGTCCTCGCGCGGGTGTCGACGAGCAGTACTTC; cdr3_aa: CASSPRAGVDEQYF
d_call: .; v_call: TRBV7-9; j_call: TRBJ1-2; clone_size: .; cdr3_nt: TGTGCCAGCAGCCGGGGGGGACAACATAGAGGCTACACCTTC; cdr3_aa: CASSRGGQHRGYTF
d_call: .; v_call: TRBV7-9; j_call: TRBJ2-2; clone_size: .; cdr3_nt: TGTGCCAGCAGCTTCTACAGGGACGGGGAGCTGTTTTTT; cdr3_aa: CASSFYRDGELFF
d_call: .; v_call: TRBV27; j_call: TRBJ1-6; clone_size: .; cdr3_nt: TGTGCCAGCAGTCCCAGGGGTTGGAATTCACCCCTCTACTTT; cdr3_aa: CASSPRGWNSPLYF
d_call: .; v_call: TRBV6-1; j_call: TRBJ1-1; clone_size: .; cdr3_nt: TGTGCCAGCAGGGTTAGTATCACAGGGAAAGCTTTCTTT; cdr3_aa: CASRVSITGKAFF